A selection of T cell receptor beta chains follows, all from one sample in a study of blood T cell repertoires in COVID-19. TCRdb's copy holds only in-frame clones and misses some; the assay was immunoSEQ multiplex PCR. The table lists 300,000 to 400,000 clones, 88% of them singletons. The specimen was peripheral blood. The source is a woman in her 30s with COVID-19, enrolled during active disease. The CDR3 runs from the conserved cysteine through the conserved F or W. A D gene is named only where the DNA matches it firmly. Rows may omit the clone size; those that give it use once, few, many or a size class.

>-|TRBV9|-|TRBJ2-3
CASSVGVSEDTQYF
TGTGCCAGCAGCGTAGGGGTTAGCGAAGATACGCAGTATTTT
>-|TRBV3-1/TRBV3-2|-|TRBJ2-1
CASSPMRGLEQFF
TGTGCCAGCAGCCCGATGAGAGGGCTAGAGCAGTTCTTC
>TRBD2|TRBV9|-|TRBJ2-1
CASSGRGGAGEQFF
TGTGCCAGCAGCGGCCGCGGGGGGGCCGGGGAGCAGTTCTTC
>TRBD1|TRBV27|-|TRBJ2-1
CASSFWTGDNNEQFF
TGTGCCAGCAGTTTCTGGACAGGCGATAACAATGAGCAGTTCTTC
>-|TRBV11-2|-|TRBJ2-1
CASSLGAGVDFNEQFF
TGTGCCAGCAGCTTAGGGGCAGGGGTCGACTTTAATGAGCAGTTCTTC
>-|TRBV2|-|TRBJ1-3
CASSEGHPSRSGNTIYF
TGTGCCAGCAGCGAGGGACACCCGTCTCGCTCTGGAAACACCATATATTTT
>-|TRBV11-2|-|TRBJ1-1
CASTWGPGESTEAFF
TGTGCCAGCACTTGGGGCCCAGGGGAGAGCACTGAAGCTTTCTTT
>-|TRBV27|-|TRBJ2-2
CASSSLGENGELFF
TGTGCCAGCAGTTCACTCGGGGAGAACGGGGAGCTGTTTTTT
>-|TRBV18|-|TRBJ2-3
CASSPRTDSTDTQYF
TGTGCCAGCTCACCTCGGACAGATAGCACAGATACGCAGTATTTT
>TRBD1|TRBV19|-|TRBJ1-5
CASSPDMTGRQPQHF
TGTGCCAGTAGTCCCGATATGACAGGGCGCCAGCCCCAGCATTTT
>TRBD1|TRBV7-9|-|TRBJ1-4
CASSPTGSANEKLFF
TGTGCCAGCAGCCCGACAGGGAGCGCTAATGAAAAACTGTTTTTT
>-|TRBV5-6|once|TRBJ1-1
CASSLGLGVNTEAFF
TGTGCCAGCAGCTTGGGGCTAGGGGTAAACACTGAAGCTTTCTTT
>TRBD1|TRBV10-2|once|TRBJ1-1
CASGQAYTEAFF
TGCGCCAGCGGACAGGCGTACACTGAAGCTTTCTTT
>-|TRBV28|-|TRBJ2-3
CASSLPRTDTQYF
TGTGCCAGCAGCCTCCCCCGCACAGATACGCAGTATTTT
>-|TRBV9|-|TRBJ1-1
CASSVGRGHTEAFF
TGTGCCAGCAGCGTAGGGCGGGGTCACACTGAAGCTTTCTTT
>-|TRBV2|few|TRBJ1-2
CAKAKTGNYGYTF
TGTGCCAAAGCTAAGACAGGCAACTATGGCTACACCTTC
>-|TRBV9|-|TRBJ1-4
CASSIRNRTVATNEKLFF
TGTGCCAGCAGCATTCGGAATAGGACAGTTGCAACTAATGAAAAACTGTTTTTT
>TRBD2|TRBV4-2|-|TRBJ2-3
CASSQGSSGGGDTQYF
TGTGCCAGCAGCCAAGGGTCTAGCGGGGGGGGAGATACGCAGTATTTT
>-|TRBV19|-|TRBJ1-5
CASSITAAPGNQPQHF
TGTGCCAGTAGTATAACGGCGGCCCCGGGCAATCAGCCCCAGCATTTT
>-|TRBV12-3/TRBV12-4|few|TRBJ1-1
CASSRGVEAFF
TGTGCCAGCAGCCGGGGGGTTGAAGCTTTCTTT
>TRBD1|TRBV6-2/TRBV6-3|-|TRBJ2-1
CASSYRGQGGSEQFF
TGTGCCAGCAGTTACAGGGGACAGGGGGGTTCTGAGCAGTTCTTC
>TRBD1|TRBV9|once|TRBJ1-2
CASSADNEQGADGYTF
TGTGCCAGCAGCGCAGACAATGAACAGGGGGCGGATGGCTACACCTTC
>TRBD2|TRBV5-6|once|TRBJ2-3
CASSRYISGGSTDTQYF
TGTGCCAGCAGCCGGTATATCAGCGGGGGTAGCACAGATACGCAGTATTTT
>TRBD2|TRBV9|-|TRBJ2-5
CASSVAPSGGALETQYF
TGTGCCAGCAGCGTAGCCCCTAGCGGGGGGGCCTTGGAGACCCAGTACTTC
>-|TRBV6-5|-|TRBJ2-2
CASSTSAGGELFF
TGTGCCAGCAGTACGAGTGCGGGCGGGGAGCTGTTTTTT
>TRBD1|TRBV6-5|-|TRBJ1-3
CASSRDRGLGNTIYF
TGTGCCAGCAGTCGCGACAGGGGGCTCGGAAACACCATATATTTT
>-|TRBV6-5|-|TRBJ1-1
CATYIQGMNTEAFF
TGTGCCACCTACATCCAGGGTATGAACACTGAAGCTTTCTTT
>-|TRBV4-2|-|TRBJ2-1
CASSQVLWGGDNEQFF
TGTGCCAGCAGCCAAGTGTTGTGGGGGGGCGATAATGAGCAGTTCTTC
>-|TRBV7-3|-|TRBJ2-3
CASSGRRGDTQYF
TGTGCCAGCAGCGGGAGACGCGGAGATACGCAGTATTTT
>TRBD1|TRBV10-2|-|TRBJ1-2
CASSDQGARGYTF
TGCGCCAGCAGCGACCAGGGGGCGCGGGGCTACACCTTC
>-|TRBV28|-|TRBJ1-2
CASAGSYYGYTF
TGTGCCAGTGCAGGAAGTTACTATGGCTACACCTTC
>-|TRBV5-4|-|TRBJ2-2
CASSLETGNTGELFF
TGTGCCAGCAGCTTGGAGACAGGGAACACCGGGGAGCTGTTTTTT
>-|TRBV2|-|TRBJ1-2
CSIGPGTAGGYGYTF
TGTAGCATTGGACCCGGAACAGCGGGGGGCTATGGCTACACCTTC
>-|TRBV7-2|-|TRBJ2-7
CASSYGQPSYEQYF
TGTGCCAGCAGCTACGGACAGCCCTCCTACGAGCAGTACTTC
>-|TRBV7-2|-|TRBJ1-2
CASSLIVDDGYTF
TGTGCCAGCAGCTTAATAGTAGATGATGGCTACACCTTC
>TRBD1|TRBV13|-|TRBJ1-6
CASSPNRGNSPLHF
TGTGCCAGCAGCCCCAACAGGGGAAATTCACCCCTCCACTTT
>-|TRBV9|once|TRBJ1-6
CASSVGRTNSPLHF
TGTGCCAGCAGCGTAGGACGGACAAATTCACCCCTCCACTTT
>TRBD2|TRBV6-2/TRBV6-3|-|TRBJ2-1
CASSYGGGGAYNEQFF
TGTGCCAGCAGTTACGGTGGCGGGGGGGCCTACAATGAGCAGTTCTTC
>TRBD2|TRBV7-2|-|TRBJ2-2
CASRSRASGGATGELFF
TGTGCCAGCAGATCAAGGGCCAGCGGGGGGGCAACCGGGGAGCTGTTTTTT
>-|TRBV4-1|-|TRBJ2-7
CASSPTLTYEQYF
TGCGCCAGCAGCCCGACACTCACCTACGAGCAGTACTTC
>-|TRBV5-5|-|TRBJ1-2
CASSLGPGEGYTF
TGTGCCAGCAGCTTGGGTCCGGGTGAGGGCTACACCTTC
>TRBD2|TRBV20-1|-|TRBJ2-5
CSANEDGGNQETQYF
TGCAGTGCTAATGAGGACGGGGGGAACCAAGAGACCCAGTACTTC
>TRBD1|TRBV5-1|-|TRBJ1-2
CASSLAGTGLYGYTF
TGCGCCAGCAGCTTGGCCGGGACAGGGCTCTATGGCTACACCTTC
>TRBD1|TRBV15|-|TRBJ1-4
CATSRVDRREKLFF
TGTGCCACCAGCAGAGTGGACAGGAGAGAAAAACTGTTTTTT
>TRBD1|TRBV10-3|-|TRBJ2-3
CAIREGAVTDTQYF
TGTGCCATCAGAGAGGGGGCCGTCACAGATACGCAGTATTTT
>TRBD2|TRBV6-2/TRBV6-3|-|TRBJ2-3
CASSYIPNIIAGGPDTQYF
TGTGCCAGCAGTTACATCCCCAATATAATAGCGGGGGGTCCAGATACGCAGTATTTT
>TRBD2|TRBV5-1|-|TRBJ2-1
CASSWRLAGHNEQFF
TGCGCCAGCAGCTGGAGACTAGCGGGGCACAATGAGCAGTTCTTC
>-|TRBV5-1|once|TRBJ1-1
CASSRTPPQVEAFF
TGCGCCAGCAGCCGGACTCCCCCGCAGGTGGAAGCTTTCTTT
>-|TRBV7-8|once|TRBJ1-6
CASSTALGDSPLHF
TGTGCCAGCAGCACGGCCCTAGGGGATTCACCCCTCCACTTT
>-|TRBV11-2|-|TRBJ2-7
CASSLGGPSSGGEQYF
TGTGCCAGCAGCTTAGGGGGGCCTAGTAGTGGTGGGGAGCAGTACTTC
>TRBD1|TRBV12-3/TRBV12-4|-|TRBJ1-5
CASSPTGVQPQHF
TGTGCCAGCAGCCCCACAGGGGTCCAGCCCCAGCATTTT
>-|TRBV5-1|few|TRBJ1-2
CASTPGGELYGYTF
TGCGCCAGCACCCCTGGCGGGGAACTCTATGGCTACACCTTC
>-|TRBV6-5|once|TRBJ2-5
CASSILKLLQETQYF
TGTGCCAGCAGTATTTTGAAACTACTCCAAGAGACCCAGTACTTC
>TRBD2|TRBV2|-|TRBJ2-1
CASSGLVNEQFF
TGTGCCAGCAGCGGACTAGTAAATGAGCAGTTCTTC
>TRBD2|TRBV4-3|-|TRBJ2-5
CASSPAGGLGETQYF
TGCGCCAGCAGCCCAGCGGGGGGGCTTGGAGAGACCCAGTACTTC